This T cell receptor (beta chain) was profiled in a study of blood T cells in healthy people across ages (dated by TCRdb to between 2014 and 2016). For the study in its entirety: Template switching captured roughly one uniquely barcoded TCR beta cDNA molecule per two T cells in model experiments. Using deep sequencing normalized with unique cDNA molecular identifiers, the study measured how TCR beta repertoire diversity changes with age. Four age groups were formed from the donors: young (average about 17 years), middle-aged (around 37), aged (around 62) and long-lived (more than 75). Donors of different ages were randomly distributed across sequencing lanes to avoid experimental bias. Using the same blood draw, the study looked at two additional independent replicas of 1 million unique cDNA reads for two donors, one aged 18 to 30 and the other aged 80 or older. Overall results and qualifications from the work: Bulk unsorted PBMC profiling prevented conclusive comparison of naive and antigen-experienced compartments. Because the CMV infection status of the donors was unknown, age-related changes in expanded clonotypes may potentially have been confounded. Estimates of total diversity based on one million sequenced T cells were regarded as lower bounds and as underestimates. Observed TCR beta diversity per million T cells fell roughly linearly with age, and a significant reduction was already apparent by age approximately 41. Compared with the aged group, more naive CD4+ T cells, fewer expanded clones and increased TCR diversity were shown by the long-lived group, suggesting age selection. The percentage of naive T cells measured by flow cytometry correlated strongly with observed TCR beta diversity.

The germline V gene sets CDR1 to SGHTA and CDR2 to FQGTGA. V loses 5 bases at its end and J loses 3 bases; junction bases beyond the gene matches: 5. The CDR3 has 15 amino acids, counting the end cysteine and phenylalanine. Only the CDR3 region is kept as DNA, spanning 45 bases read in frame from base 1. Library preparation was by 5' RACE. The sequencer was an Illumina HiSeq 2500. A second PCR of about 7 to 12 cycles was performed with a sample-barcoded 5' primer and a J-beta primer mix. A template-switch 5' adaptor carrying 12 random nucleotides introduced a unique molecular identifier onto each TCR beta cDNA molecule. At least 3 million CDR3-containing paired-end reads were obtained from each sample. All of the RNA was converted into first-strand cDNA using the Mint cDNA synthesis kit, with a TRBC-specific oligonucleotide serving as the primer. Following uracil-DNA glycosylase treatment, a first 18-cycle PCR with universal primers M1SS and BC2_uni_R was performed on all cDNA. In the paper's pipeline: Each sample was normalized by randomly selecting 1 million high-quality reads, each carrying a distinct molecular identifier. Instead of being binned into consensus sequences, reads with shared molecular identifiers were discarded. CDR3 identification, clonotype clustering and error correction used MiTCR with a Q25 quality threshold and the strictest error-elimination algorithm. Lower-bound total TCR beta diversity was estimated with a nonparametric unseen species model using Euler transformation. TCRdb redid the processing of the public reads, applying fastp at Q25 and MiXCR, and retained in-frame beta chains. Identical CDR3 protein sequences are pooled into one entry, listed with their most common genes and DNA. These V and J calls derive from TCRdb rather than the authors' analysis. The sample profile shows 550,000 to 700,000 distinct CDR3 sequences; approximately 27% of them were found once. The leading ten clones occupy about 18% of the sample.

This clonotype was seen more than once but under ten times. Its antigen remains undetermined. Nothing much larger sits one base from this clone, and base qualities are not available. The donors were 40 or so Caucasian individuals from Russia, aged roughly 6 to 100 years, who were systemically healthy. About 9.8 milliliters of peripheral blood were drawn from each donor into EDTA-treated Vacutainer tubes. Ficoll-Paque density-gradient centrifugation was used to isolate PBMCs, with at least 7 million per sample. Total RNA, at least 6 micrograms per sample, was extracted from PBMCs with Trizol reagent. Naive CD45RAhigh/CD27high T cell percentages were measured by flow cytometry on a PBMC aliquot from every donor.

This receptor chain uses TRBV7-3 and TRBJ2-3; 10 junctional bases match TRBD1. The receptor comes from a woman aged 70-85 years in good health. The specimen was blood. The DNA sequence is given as TGTGCCAGCAGCGTGACAGGGGGCTCAACAGATACGCAGTATTTT. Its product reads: CASSVTGGSTDTQYF.